This T cell receptor (beta chain) was sequenced for a study of blood T cell repertoires in COVID-19. Profiling relied on immunoSEQ multiplex PCR, and the TCRdb table lists in-frame clones only, not all of them. The sample consists of a few hundred thousand clones, roughly 85% of them appearing once. Living in under 30 US areas, the participants were between roughly 18 and 89 years of age. In assigning cohorts, the study relied on participant-reported clinical history. This clone has a single count. The CDR3 runs 14 residues. The germline V gene has CDR1 SQVTM and CDR2 ANQGSEA. V was clipped by 7 bases and J by 3 bases; unmatched bases: 11.

The sample taken for sequencing was PBMCs or T cells enriched from blood (not recorded which). J is TRBJ1-1 and V is TRBV29-1, with 7 positions matching TRBD1. The sequence came from a woman in her 50s who had been exposed to COVID-19. The CDR3 here is CSADRTGQYTEAFF. CDR3 in DNA: TGCAGCGCCGATAGGACAGGCCAATACACTGAAGCTTTCTTT.